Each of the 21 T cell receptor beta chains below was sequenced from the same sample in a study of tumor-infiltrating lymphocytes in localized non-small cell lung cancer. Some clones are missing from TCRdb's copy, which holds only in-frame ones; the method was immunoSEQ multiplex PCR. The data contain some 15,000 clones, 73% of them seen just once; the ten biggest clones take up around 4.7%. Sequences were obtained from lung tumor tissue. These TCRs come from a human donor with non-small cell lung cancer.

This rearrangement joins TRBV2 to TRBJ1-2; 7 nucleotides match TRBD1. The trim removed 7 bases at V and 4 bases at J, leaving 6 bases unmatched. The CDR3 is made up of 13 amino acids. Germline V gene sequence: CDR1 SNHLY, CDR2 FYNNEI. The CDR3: CASTRDSSYGYTF. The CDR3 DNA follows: TGTGCCAGCACCCGGGACAGCTCCTATGGCTACACCTTC.

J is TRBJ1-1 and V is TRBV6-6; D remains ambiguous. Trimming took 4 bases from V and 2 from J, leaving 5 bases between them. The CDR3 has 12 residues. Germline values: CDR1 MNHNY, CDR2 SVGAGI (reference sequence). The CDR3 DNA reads TGTGCCAGCAGTTCGGGTAACACTGAAGCTTTCTTT. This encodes CASSSGNTEAFF.

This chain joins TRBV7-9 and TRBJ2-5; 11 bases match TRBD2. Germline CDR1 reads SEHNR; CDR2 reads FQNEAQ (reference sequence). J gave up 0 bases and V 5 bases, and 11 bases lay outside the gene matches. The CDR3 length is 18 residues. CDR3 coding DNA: TGTGCCAGCAGCCCCCGGGGGGCTAGCGGGGGGTACCAAGAGACCCAGTACTTC. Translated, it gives CASSPRGASGGYQETQYF. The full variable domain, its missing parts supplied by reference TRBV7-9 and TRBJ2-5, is DTGVSQNPRHKITKRGQNVTFRCDPISEHNRLYWYRQTLGQGPEFLTYFQNEAQLEKSRLLSDRFSAERPKGSFSTLEIQRTEQGDSAMYLCASSPRGASGGYQETQYFGPGTRLLVL.

Here the CDR3 DNA reads TGTGCCAGCAGCCAACTGACAGGGGGTACCTACAATGAGCAGTTCTTC. Its translation is CASSQLTGGTYNEQFF. The V call is TRBV4-2, the J call TRBJ2-1, with 9 bases lining up with TRBD1. The ends lost 2 bases at V and 2 bases at J; junction bases unmatched: 4. The CDR3 contains 16 residues. Germline CDR1 is LGHNA and CDR2 is YNFKEQ.

The CDR3 DNA reads TGTGCCTGGAGTAACAGACAAGAGACCCAGTACTTC. Protein product: CAWSNRQETQYF. The chain employs TRBV30 and TRBJ2-5; D is undetermined. This CDR3 comprises 12 residues. CDR1 GTSNPN and CDR2 SVGIG come from the germline V gene (reference sequence). V gave up 2 bases and J gave up 2 bases, with 6 bases separating them.

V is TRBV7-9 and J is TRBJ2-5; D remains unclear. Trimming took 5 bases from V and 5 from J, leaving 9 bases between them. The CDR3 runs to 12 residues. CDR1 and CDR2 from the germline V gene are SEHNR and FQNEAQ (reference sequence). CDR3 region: CASSPVRETQYF. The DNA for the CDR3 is TGTGCCAGCAGCCCAGTCCGGGAGACCCAGTACTTC.

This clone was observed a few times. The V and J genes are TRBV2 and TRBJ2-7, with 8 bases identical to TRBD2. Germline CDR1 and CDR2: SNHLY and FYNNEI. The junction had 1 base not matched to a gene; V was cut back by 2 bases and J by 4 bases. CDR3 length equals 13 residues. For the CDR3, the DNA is TGTGCCAGCAGTGAACGCGGGAGGTACGAGCAGTACTTC. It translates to CASSERGRYEQYF. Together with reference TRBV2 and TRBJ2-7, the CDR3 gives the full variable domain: EPEVTQTPSHQVTQMGQEVILRCVPISNHLYFYWYRQILGQKVEFLVSFYNNEISEKSEIFDDQFSVERPDGSNFTLKIRSTKLEDSAMYFCASSERGRYEQYFGPGTRLTVT.

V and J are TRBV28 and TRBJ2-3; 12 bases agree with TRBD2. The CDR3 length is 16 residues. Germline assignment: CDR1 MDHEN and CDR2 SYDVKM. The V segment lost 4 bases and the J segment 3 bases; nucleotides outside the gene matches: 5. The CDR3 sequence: CASSSSGRVGTDTQYF. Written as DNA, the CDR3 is TGTGCCAGCAGTTCTAGCGGGAGGGTTGGAACAGATACGCAGTATTTT.

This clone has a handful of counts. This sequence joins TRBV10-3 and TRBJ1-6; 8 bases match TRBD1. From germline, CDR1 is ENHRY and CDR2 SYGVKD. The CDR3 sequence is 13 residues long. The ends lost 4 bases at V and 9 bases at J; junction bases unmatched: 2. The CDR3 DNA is TGTGCCATCAGTGGCCAGGGGGCTTCACCCCTCCACTTT. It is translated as CAISGQGASPLHF.

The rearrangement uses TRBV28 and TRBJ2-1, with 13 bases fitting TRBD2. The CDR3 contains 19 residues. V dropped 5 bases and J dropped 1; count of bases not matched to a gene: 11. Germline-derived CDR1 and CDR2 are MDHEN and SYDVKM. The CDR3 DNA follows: TGTGCCAGCAGTCCCTCAAGTGGGACTAGCGGGACTTCCTACAATGAGCAGTTCTTC. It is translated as CASSPSSGTSGTSYNEQFF.

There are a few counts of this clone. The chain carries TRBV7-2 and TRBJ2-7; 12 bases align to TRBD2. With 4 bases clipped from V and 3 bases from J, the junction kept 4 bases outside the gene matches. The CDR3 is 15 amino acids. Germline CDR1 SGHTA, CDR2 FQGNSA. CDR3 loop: CASSSTTSGSYEQYF. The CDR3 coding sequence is TGTGCCAGCAGCTCCACGACTAGCGGGAGCTACGAGCAGTACTTC.

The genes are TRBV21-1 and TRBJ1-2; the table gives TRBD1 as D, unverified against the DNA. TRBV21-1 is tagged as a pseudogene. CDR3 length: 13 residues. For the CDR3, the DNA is TGTGCCAGCCAACAAGACAGGGGGGCTGGCTACACCTTC. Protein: CASQQDRGAGYTF.

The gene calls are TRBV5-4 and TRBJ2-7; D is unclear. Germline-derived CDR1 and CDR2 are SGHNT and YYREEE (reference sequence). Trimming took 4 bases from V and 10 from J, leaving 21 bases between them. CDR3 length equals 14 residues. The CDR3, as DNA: TGTGCCAGCAGCCAAGACATGGCTTCCGCGCTCCAGTACTTC. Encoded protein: CASSQDMASALQYF. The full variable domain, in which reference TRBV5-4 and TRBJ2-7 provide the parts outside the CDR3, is ETGVTQSPTHLIKTRGQQVTLRCSSQSGHNTVSWYQQALGQGPQFIFQYYREEENGRGNFPPRFSGLQFPNYSSELNVNALELDDSALYLCASSQDMASALQYFGPGTRLTVT.

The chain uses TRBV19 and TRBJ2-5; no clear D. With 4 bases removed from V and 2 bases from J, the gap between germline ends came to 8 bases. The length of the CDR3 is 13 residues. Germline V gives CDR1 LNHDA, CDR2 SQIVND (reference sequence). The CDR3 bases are TGTGCCAGTAGTAAGGGCTTACAAGAGACCCAGTACTTC. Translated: CASSKGLQETQYF. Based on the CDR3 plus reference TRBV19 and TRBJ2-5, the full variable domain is DGGITQSPKYLFRKEGQNVTLSCEQNLNHDAMYWYRQDPGQGLRLIYYSQIVNDFQKGDIAEGYSVSREKKESFPLTVTSAQKNPTAFYLCASSKGLQETQYFGPGTRLLVL.

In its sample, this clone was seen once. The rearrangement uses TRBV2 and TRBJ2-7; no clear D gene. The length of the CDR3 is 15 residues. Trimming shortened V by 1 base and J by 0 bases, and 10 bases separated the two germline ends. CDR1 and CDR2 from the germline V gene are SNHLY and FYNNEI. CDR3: CASSEDVLISYEQYF. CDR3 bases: TGTGCCAGCAGTGAAGATGTCCTAATCTCCTACGAGCAGTACTTC.

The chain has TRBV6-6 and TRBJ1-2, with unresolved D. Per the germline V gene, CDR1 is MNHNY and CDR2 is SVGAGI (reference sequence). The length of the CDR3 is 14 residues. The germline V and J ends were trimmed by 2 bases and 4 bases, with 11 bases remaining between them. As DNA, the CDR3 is TGTGCCAGCAGTTACACCAGCGAGACCTATGGCTACACCTTC. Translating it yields CASSYTSETYGYTF.

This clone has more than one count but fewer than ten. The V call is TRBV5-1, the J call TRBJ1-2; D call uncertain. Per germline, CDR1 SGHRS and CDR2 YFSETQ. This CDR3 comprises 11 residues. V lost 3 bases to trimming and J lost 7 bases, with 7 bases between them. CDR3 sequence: CASSSDGGYTF. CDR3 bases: TGCGCCAGCAGCTCAGACGGTGGCTACACCTTC.

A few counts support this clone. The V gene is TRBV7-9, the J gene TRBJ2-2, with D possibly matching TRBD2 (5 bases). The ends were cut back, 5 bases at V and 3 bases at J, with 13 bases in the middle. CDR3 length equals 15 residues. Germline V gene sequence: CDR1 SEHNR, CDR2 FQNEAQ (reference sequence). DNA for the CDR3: TGTGCCAGCAGCCCCGGGCTAGCCGACACCGGGGAGCTGTTTTTT. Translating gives CASSPGLADTGELFF. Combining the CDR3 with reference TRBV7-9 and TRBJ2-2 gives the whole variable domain DTGVSQNPRHKITKRGQNVTFRCDPISEHNRLYWYRQTLGQGPEFLTYFQNEAQLEKSRLLSDRFSAERPKGSFSTLEIQRTEQGDSAMYLCASSPGLADTGELFFGEGSRLTVL.

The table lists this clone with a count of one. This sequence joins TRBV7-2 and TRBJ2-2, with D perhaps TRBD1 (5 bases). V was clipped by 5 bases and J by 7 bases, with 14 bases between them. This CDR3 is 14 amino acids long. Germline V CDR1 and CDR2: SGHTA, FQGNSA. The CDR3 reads CASSPQVQSGELFF. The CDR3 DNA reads TGTGCCAGCAGCCCACAGGTTCAAAGCGGGGAGCTGTTTTTT.

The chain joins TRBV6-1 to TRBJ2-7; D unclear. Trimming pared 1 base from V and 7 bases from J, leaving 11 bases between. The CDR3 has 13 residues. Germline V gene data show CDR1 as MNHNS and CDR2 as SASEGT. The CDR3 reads CASSEGAIWEQYF. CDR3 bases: TGTGCCAGCAGTGAAGGGGCTATATGGGAGCAGTACTTC.

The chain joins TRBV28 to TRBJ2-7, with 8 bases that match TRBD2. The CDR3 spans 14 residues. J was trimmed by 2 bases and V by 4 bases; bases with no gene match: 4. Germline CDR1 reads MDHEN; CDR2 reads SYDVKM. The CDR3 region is CASSSPGGAYEQYF. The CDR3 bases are TGTGCCAGCAGTTCCCCCGGGGGGGCCTACGAGCAGTACTTC. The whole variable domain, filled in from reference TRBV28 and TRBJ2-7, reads DVKVTQSSRYLVKRTGEKVFLECVQDMDHENMFWYRQDPGLGLRLIYFSYDVKMKEKGDIPEGYSVSREKKERFSLILESASTNQTSMYLCASSSPGGAYEQYFGPGTRLTVT.